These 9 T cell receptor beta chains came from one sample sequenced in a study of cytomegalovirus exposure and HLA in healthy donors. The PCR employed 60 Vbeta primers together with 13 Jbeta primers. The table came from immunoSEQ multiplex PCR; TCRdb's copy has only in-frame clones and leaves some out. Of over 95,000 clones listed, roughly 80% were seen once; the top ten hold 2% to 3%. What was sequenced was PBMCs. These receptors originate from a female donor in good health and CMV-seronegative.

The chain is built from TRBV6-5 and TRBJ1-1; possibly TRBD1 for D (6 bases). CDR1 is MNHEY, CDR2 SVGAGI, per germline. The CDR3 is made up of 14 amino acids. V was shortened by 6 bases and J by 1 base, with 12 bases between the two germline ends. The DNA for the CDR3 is TGTGCCAGCAGCGTACAGGGAGCGAACACTGAAGCTTTCTTT. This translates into CASSVQGANTEAFF.

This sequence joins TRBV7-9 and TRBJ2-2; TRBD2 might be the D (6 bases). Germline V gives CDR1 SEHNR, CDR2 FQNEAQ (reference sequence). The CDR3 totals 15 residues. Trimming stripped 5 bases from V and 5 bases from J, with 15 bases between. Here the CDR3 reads CASSAEPRETGELFF. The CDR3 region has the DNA TGTGCCAGCAGCGCCGAACCACGGGAGACCGGGGAGCTGTTTTTT.

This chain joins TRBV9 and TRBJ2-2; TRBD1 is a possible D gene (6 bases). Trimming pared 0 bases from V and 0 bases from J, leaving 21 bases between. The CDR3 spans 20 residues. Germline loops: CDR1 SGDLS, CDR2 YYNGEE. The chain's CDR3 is CASSVDGTPKVRSNTGELFF. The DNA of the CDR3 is TGTGCCAGCAGCGTAGATGGGACACCGAAGGTCAGATCGAACACCGGGGAGCTGTTTTTT.

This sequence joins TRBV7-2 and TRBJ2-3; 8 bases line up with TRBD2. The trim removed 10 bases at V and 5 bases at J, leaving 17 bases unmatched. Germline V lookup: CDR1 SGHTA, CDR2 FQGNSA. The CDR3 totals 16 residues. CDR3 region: CAIQAWRGDPQDTQYF. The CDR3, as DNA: TGTGCCATCCAGGCCTGGCGGGGGGACCCCCAAGATACGCAGTATTTT.

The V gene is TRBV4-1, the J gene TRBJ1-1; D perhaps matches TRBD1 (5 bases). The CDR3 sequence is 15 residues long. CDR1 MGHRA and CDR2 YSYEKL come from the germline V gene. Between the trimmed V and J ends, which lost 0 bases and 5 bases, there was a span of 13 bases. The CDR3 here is CASSQELEGRTEAFF. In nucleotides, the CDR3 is TGCGCCAGCAGCCAAGAGTTGGAGGGGAGAACTGAAGCTTTCTTT.

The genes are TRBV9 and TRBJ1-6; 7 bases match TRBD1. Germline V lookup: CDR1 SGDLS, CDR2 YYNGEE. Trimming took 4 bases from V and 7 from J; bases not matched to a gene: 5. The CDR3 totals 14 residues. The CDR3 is CASSRDSANSPLHF. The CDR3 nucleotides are TGTGCCAGCAGCCGGGACAGCGCGAATTCACCCCTCCACTTT.

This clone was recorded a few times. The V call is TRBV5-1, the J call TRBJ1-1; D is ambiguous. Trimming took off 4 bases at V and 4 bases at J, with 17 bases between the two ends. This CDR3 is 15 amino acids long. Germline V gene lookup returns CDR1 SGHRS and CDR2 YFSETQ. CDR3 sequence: CASSVRSGSGTEAFF. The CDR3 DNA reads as TGCGCCAGCAGCGTTAGGTCGGGGAGCGGCACTGAAGCTTTCTTT.

The CDR3: CASSAGGTDTQYF. The CDR3 nucleotides are TGCGCCAGCAGCGCGGGGGGGACAGATACGCAGTATTTT. The chain links TRBV5-1 to TRBJ2-3, with 9 positions matching TRBD2. The V gene end was trimmed by 4 bases and the J gene end by 3 bases; junction bases not matched to a gene: 0. Germline CDR1 and CDR2: SGHRS and YFSETQ. The CDR3 extends over 13 amino acids.

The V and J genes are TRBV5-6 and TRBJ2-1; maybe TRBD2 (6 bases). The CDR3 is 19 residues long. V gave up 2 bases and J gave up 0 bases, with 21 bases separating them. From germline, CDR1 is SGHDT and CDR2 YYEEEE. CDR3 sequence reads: CASSLRRLGFSSSYNEQFF. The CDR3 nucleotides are TGTGCCAGCAGCTTACGAAGACTAGGATTCTCAAGCTCCTACAATGAGCAGTTCTTC.